Sequencing of this TCR beta chain was carried out in a study of cytomegalovirus exposure and HLA in healthy donors. This clone has a handful of counts. Researchers ran the PCR with 60 Vbeta and 13 Jbeta primers. Libraries were prepared by immunoSEQ multiplex PCR; TCRdb keeps only in-frame clonotypes and omits some of them. The profile covers some 150,000 clones, with around 74% appearing a single time and about 2.8% taken by the ten largest. The CDR3 has 16 amino acids. Germline CDR1 and CDR2: LGHNA and YSLEER. Trimming pared 0 bases from V and 9 bases from J, leaving 18 bases between. This sequence was found in a man aged 18 to 35 in good health and CMV-seronegative. The chain combines TRBV4-3 with TRBJ2-1; D possibly corresponds to TRBD2 (5 bases). The sample consisted of PBMCs. The CDR3 protein is CASSQDYQRGSGEQFF. CDR3 DNA: TGCGCCAGCAGCCAAGATTACCAGCGCGGGTCGGGTGAGCAGTTCTTC.